Listed below are T cell receptor beta chains from one sample, sequenced in a study of technical replicates of blood from a handful of donors. Method: immunoSEQ multiplex PCR; TCRdb's copy keeps in-frame clones and lacks some. This table holds under 85,000 clones, around 88% found once. Sequencing input: PBMCs. The receptors here all came from a human donor in good health. Some clones in this sample may be carry-over from other donors' samples. Each CDR3 is given with its conserved first and last residue. A D gene is named only where the DNA matches it firmly. For some rows the clone size is stated as once, few or many, or as a class when expanded; others skip it.

TRBV4-1	TRBD1	TRBJ1-2	.	CASSLTGGTNYGYTF	TGCGCCAGCAGCTTAACAGGGGGCACTAACTATGGCTACACCTTC
TRBV29-1	.	TRBJ2-2	.	CSVFRGTGELFF	TGCAGCGTTTTCAGGGGAACCGGGGAGCTGTTTTTT
TRBV29-1	.	TRBJ1-2	.	CSVVDKHGYTF	TGCAGCGTTGTAGATAAGCATGGCTACACCTTC
TRBV4-1	TRBD1	TRBJ1-2	.	CASNKNTGGLRKNYGYTF	TGCGCCAGCAATAAAAATACAGGGGGGCTCAGGAAAAACTATGGCTACACCTTC
TRBV6-1	TRBD1	TRBJ2-7	.	CASSEQGAGEQYF	TGTGCCAGCAGTGAACAGGGGGCGGGCGAGCAGTACTTC
TRBV2	TRBD1	TRBJ2-7	few	CASSGQGYEQYF	TGTGCCAGCAGTGGACAGGGCTACGAGCAGTACTTC
TRBV5-1	TRBD2	TRBJ2-7	.	CASRYRLAHYEQYF	TGCGCCAGCAGGTATCGACTAGCGCACTACGAGCAGTACTTC
TRBV18	TRBD1	TRBJ2-4	.	CASSPEGARDIQYF	TGTGCCAGCTCACCCGAGGGGGCTAGAGACATTCAGTACTTC
TRBV27	.	TRBJ1-4	.	CASSARTVSNEKLFF	TGTGCCAGCAGTGCAAGGACTGTTTCTAATGAAAAACTGTTTTTT
TRBV5-6	.	TRBJ1-4	few	CASSLAQLATNEKLFF	TGTGCCAGCAGCTTGGCACAGCTTGCAACTAATGAAAAACTGTTTTTT
TRBV14	.	TRBJ2-3	.	CASSQEGLALGTDTQYF	TGTGCCAGCAGCCAAGAGGGCCTAGCCCTTGGCACAGATACGCAGTATTTT
TRBV20-1	.	TRBJ1-6	.	CSASSRRQLHF	TGCAGTGCTAGTTCGCGGCGCCAGCTCCACTTT
TRBV18	.	TRBJ1-1	.	CASSPTGATEAFF	TGTGCCAGCTCACCGACTGGGGCGACTGAAGCTTTCTTT
TRBV7-9	.	TRBJ2-7	.	CASSLAPRAGPYEQYF	TGTGCCAGCAGCTTAGCGCCGAGAGCGGGCCCCTACGAGCAGTACTTC
TRBV13	.	TRBJ2-6	.	CASSLSRIQGSGANVLTF	TGTGCCAGCAGCTTAAGCAGAATACAGGGCTCTGGGGCCAACGTCCTGACTTTC
TRBV7-2	.	TRBJ2-6	.	CASSLAGGGLSGANVLTF	TGTGCCAGCAGCTTAGCGGGGGGTGGGTTGTCTGGGGCCAACGTCCTGACTTTC
TRBV30	TRBD1	TRBJ1-6	few	CAWRERQGNSPLHF	TGTGCCTGGAGGGAGAGACAGGGGAATTCACCCCTCCACTTT
TRBV29-1	TRBD2	TRBJ2-3	.	CSVGTSGADTQYF	TGCAGCGTAGGGACTAGCGGGGCAGATACGCAGTATTTT
TRBV5-6	TRBD1	TRBJ2-7	.	CASSLETGPYEQYF	TGTGCCAGCAGCTTGGAGACAGGGCCCTACGAGCAGTACTTC
TRBV1	.	TRBJ2-2	.	CTSSPEDHTGELFF	TGCACCAGCAGCCCCGAGGATCACACCGGGGAGCTGTTTTTT
TRBV11-1	.	TRBJ1-1	.	CASSLAVGTRGMNTEAFF	TGTGCCAGCAGCTTAGCCGTCGGGACACGGGGCATGAACACTGAAGCTTTCTTT
TRBV18	TRBD1	TRBJ1-5	.	CASSGTGFNQPQHF	TGTGCCAGCTCAGGGACAGGGTTCAATCAGCCCCAGCATTTT
TRBV4-3	.	TRBJ1-1	once	CASSQGGRNTEAFF	TGCGCCAGCAGCCAAGGGGGGCGGAACACTGAAGCTTTCTTT
TRBV5-1	TRBD2	TRBJ2-5	once	CASSLAVSGGVQETQYF	TGCGCCAGCAGCTTGGCCGTTAGCGGGGGTGTACAAGAGACCCAGTACTTC
TRBV4-1	.	TRBJ1-5	.	CASSQDGGGQPQHF	TGCGCCAGCAGCCAAGACGGGGGAGGGCAGCCCCAGCATTTT
TRBV11-1	.	TRBJ2-2	.	CASSRRITGELFF	TGTGCCAGCAGTCGCAGAATTACCGGGGAGCTGTTTTTT
TRBV6-5	TRBD1	TRBJ1-2	.	CASSYSTGGNYGYTF	TGTGCCAGCAGTTACTCCACAGGGGGCAACTATGGCTACACCTTC
TRBV7-2	TRBD2	TRBJ2-3	.	CASSLGLAGGPADTQYF	TGTGCCAGCAGCTTAGGTTTGGCGGGAGGGCCCGCAGATACGCAGTATTTT
TRBV30	TRBD1	TRBJ1-1	.	CAWSGGGRTEAFF	TGTGCCTGGAGTGGAGGGGGCCGGACTGAAGCTTTCTTT
TRBV4-3	.	TRBJ2-7	.	CASSQGGTHEQYF	TGCGCCAGCAGCCAGGGGGGGACACACGAGCAGTACTTC
TRBV5-4	.	TRBJ2-7	.	CASSLDWSGQYF	TGTGCCAGCAGCTTGGACTGGTCGGGGCAGTACTTC
TRBV19	.	TRBJ2-3	.	CASRHGHSTDTQYF	TGTGCCAGTAGACACGGACATAGCACAGATACGCAGTATTTT
TRBV7-6	.	TRBJ2-1	once	CASSLAGSQSNEQFF	TGTGCCAGCAGCTTAGCGGGGAGCCAGTCCAATGAGCAGTTCTTC
TRBV18	.	TRBJ1-5	.	CATLPLGPDLRQAVNQPQHF	TGTGCCACCCTCCCCTTAGGCCCTGACCTTAGACAGGCCGTTAATCAGCCCCAGCATTTT
TRBV7-9	.	TRBJ1-1	.	CASSPLVAEAFF	TGTGCCAGCAGCCCTCTGGTGGCCGAAGCTTTCTTT
TRBV11-2	.	TRBJ2-1	.	CASSRDFSSYNEQFF	TGTGCCAGCAGCCGGGACTTTAGCTCCTACAATGAGCAGTTCTTC
TRBV2	.	TRBJ2-7	.	CASRPGAYEQYF	TGTGCCAGCAGGCCGGGGGCCTACGAGCAGTACTTC
TRBV5-1	TRBD1	TRBJ1-2	.	CASSFGQGIYGYTF	TGCGCCAGCAGCTTTGGACAGGGGATATATGGCTACACCTTC
TRBV7-2	TRBD2	TRBJ2-7	.	CASSPNLAVSSYEQYF	TGTGCCAGCAGCCCAAACCTAGCGGTAAGCTCCTACGAGCAGTACTTC
TRBV6-1	.	TRBJ1-2	.	CASSEGDGASRGYTF	TGTGCCAGCAGTGAAGGGGATGGGGCGTCGCGGGGCTACACCTTC
TRBV30	TRBD1	TRBJ2-5	.	CAWNRRDRGWEYF	TGTGCCTGGAACCGCCGGGACAGGGGATGGGAGTACTTC
TRBV2	TRBD2	TRBJ2-5	.	CASRGGPEETQYF	TGTGCCAGCCGCGGGGGGCCGGAAGAGACCCAGTACTTC
TRBV4-1	.	TRBJ2-2	.	CASSPRQNTGELFF	TGCGCCAGCAGCCCCCGACAGAACACCGGGGAGCTGTTTTTT
TRBV5-1	.	TRBJ2-5	.	CASSLGIQVGQETQYF	TGCGCCAGCAGCTTGGGCATACAGGTCGGCCAGGAGACCCAGTACTTC
TRBV21-1	.	TRBJ2-5	.	CASSPRARGKQETQYF	TGTGCCAGCAGCCCGAGGGCCAGGGGGAAGCAAGAGACCCAGTACTTC
TRBV5-1	TRBD2	TRBJ2-5	.	CASSLGLAGVPGETQYF	TGCGCCAGCAGCCTGGGACTAGCGGGGGTTCCCGGGGAGACCCAGTACTTC
TRBV10-3	TRBD2	TRBJ2-2	.	CAISNPGGGTGELFF	TGTGCCATCAGCAACCCGGGGGGAGGGACCGGGGAGCTGTTTTTT